This T cell receptor beta chain was captured in a study of blood T cell repertoires in COVID-19. The table came from immunoSEQ multiplex PCR; TCRdb's copy has only in-frame clones and leaves some out. The table has about 270,000 clones, about 87% seen once; the top ten hold 2% to 2.5%. The sample taken for sequencing was peripheral blood. The TCR originated in a woman between 45 and 60 years old with acute or convalescent COVID-19.

The CDR3 region has the DNA TGTGCCAGCAGACACTCGGGACAGGGAAATCGTGAGCAGTACTTC. The encoded protein is CASRHSGQGNREQYF. The genes are TRBV28 and TRBJ2-7; 9 nucleotides align to TRBD1. This CDR3 region has 15 residues. In germline, CDR1 is MDHEN, CDR2 SYDVKM. The V and J ends lost 6 bases and 7 bases, in that order; junction bases with no gene match: 13.